These T cell receptor beta chains were read from a single sample in a study of technical replicates of blood from several donors. This table comes from immunoSEQ multiplex PCR, and its TCRdb copy is limited to in-frame clones, with some not included. The sample carries about 69,000 clones, approximately 88% recorded once. The sequencing sample was made of PBMCs. The receptors originated from a human donor in good health. Some clones in this sample may be carry-over from other donors' samples. Both conserved end residues are trimmed from each CDR3.

V gene | CDR3 protein
TRBV7-9 | ASTFGPNHPEKLF
TRBV19 | ASSWTSGGPYEQY
TRBV2 | ASSESSLAGGNEQF
TRBV30 | AWGPWTGRGDGYT
TRBV5-1 | ASSPGVAGETQY
TRBV4-3 | ASSQDQGTNQPQH
TRBV5-1 | ASSWGLAGGPGTGELF
TRBV19 | ASKREPNTEAF
TRBV29-1 | SVDRGGGETQY
TRBV30 | AWGGRVLTDTQY
TRBV9 | ASSLQGNYGYT
TRBV5-1 | ASSFRAGGPEQF
TRBV4-2 | ASSQGVGLAGGNEQY
TRBV18 | ASSPGTVEGSGANVLT
TRBV7-2 | ASSPDRGRSYEQY
TRBV5-1 | ASSLLTGGIETQY
TRBV6-5 | ASSYSPLTGSYEQY
TRBV9 | ASSVGGTGNQPQH
TRBV7-6 | ASSLIAGGREQY
TRBV7-9 | ASSNGVAETQY
TRBV5-6 | ASSPEMGQPYGYT
TRBV7-9 | ASSLTAGEKLF
TRBV7-9 | ASSPPGRDGTDTQY
TRBV11-2 | ASSPGRGGSGTGELF
TRBV29-1 | SVIAGTVSGNTIY
TRBV6-1 | ASSELAGGRETQY
TRBV9 | ASSVLGGGYT
TRBV2 | ASSVSGKGTDTQY
TRBV15 | ATSKPEDRGGETQY
TRBV5-4 | ASSPQATSPLH
TRBV5-1 | ASSPGSEETQY
TRBV5-8 | ASSFPGVDYGYT
TRBV7-9 | ASSLWQDRGDEQF
TRBV2 | ASSDPRLASTQY
TRBV2 | ASKGGIVGGTNVLT
TRBV7-9 | ASSSTGSTEAF
TRBV6-8 | ASSYNPTRSYEQY
TRBV4-2 | ASSRGPTGDTEAF
TRBV19 | AARHPGTGPREQY
TRBV19 | ASSGDRDAETQY
TRBV21-1 | ASSKSRDRGYAF
TRBV28 | ASSPSWRGASNQPQH
TRBV7-2 | ASSSTGLDGYT